This TCR beta chain was retrieved from a study of cytomegalovirus exposure and HLA in healthy donors. Study-wide results and limits: Among the sequence variants, a highly shared cluster was likely an artifact of sequencing.

Both 60 Vbeta primers and 13 Jbeta primers went into the PCR. Assay used: immunoSEQ multiplex PCR; TCRdb lists only in-frame clones, some missing. This table holds 110,000 to 150,000 clones, approximately 63% found once. For this clone: The antigen remains undetermined.

CDR1 SGHRS and CDR2 YFSETQ come from the germline V gene. With V trimmed by 3 bases and J by 7 bases, 7 bases remained unmatched. CDR3 length equals 15 residues. J is TRBJ2-1 and V is TRBV5-1, with TRBD2 matching 10 bases. The receptor was derived from a woman aged 55-70 years in good health and CMV-seropositive. Specimen: PBMCs. CDR3: CASSSLAGVRNEQFF. In DNA form, the CDR3 reads TGCGCCAGCAGCTCCCTAGCGGGAGTCAGGAATGAGCAGTTCTTC.